A single sample gave rise to the 26 T cell receptor beta chains below, sequenced in a study of T cell responses to AZD1222 COVID-19 vaccine. The table came from immunoSEQ multiplex PCR; TCRdb's copy has only in-frame clones and leaves some out. Among around 120,000 clones listed, 90% were seen once. The sample consisted of peripheral blood, taken on day 0 of AZD1222 vaccination. These receptors were obtained from an adult in good health.

The V call is TRBV6-5, the J call TRBJ2-7, with a tentative D call TRBD2 (5 bases). Germline V lookup: CDR1 MNHEY, CDR2 SVGAGI. Trimming stripped 2 bases from V and 6 bases from J, with 17 bases between. This CDR3 spans 15 amino acids. The CDR3 region has the DNA TGTGCCAGCAGTTACAATGTCGGGCTAGCCGGCGAGCAGTACTTC. Its protein is CASSYNVGLAGEQYF.

V gene TRBV28 combines with J gene TRBJ1-5; D call uncertain. Trimming shortened V by 2 bases and J by 2 bases, and 10 bases separated the two germline ends. Germline V gene sequence: CDR1 MDHEN, CDR2 SYDVKM. CDR3 length equals 15 residues. CDR3 sequence: CASSLIRSGNQPQHF. The CDR3 DNA reads as TGTGCCAGCAGTTTAATCCGATCGGGCAATCAGCCCCAGCATTTT.

The genes are TRBV30 and TRBJ1-6; D is ambiguous. Trimming pared 1 base from V and 4 bases from J, leaving 5 bases between. Germline lookup yields CDR1 GTSNPN and CDR2 SVGIG (reference sequence). CDR3 length equals 13 residues. The CDR3 DNA sequence: TGTGCCTGGAGTGAGGCGTATAATTCACCCCTCCACTTT. Translated, it gives CAWSEAYNSPLHF. Using reference TRBV30 and TRBJ1-6 for the parts outside the CDR3, the full variable domain is SQTIHQWPATLVQPVGSPLSLECTVEGTSNPNLYWYRQAAGRGLQLLFYSVGIGQISSEVPQNLSASRPQDRQFILSSKKLLLSDSGFYLCAWSEAYNSPLHFGNGTRLTVT.

V and J are TRBV9 and TRBJ1-5; D is perhaps TRBD1 (5 bases). With 1 base removed from V and 3 bases from J, the gap between germline ends came to 11 bases. CDR3 length: 15 amino acids. CDR1 SGDLS and CDR2 YYNGEE come from the germline V gene. In nucleotides, the CDR3 is TGTGCCAGCAGCGTATCTGGGGGAGACAATCAGCCCCAGCATTTT. This encodes CASSVSGGDNQPQHF.

The chain has TRBV5-1 and TRBJ2-7, with D perhaps TRBD1 (5 bases). In germline, CDR1 is SGHRS, CDR2 YFSETQ. Between the trimmed V and J ends, which lost 2 bases and 3 bases, there was a span of 15 bases. The CDR3 runs 15 residues. CDR3 loop: CASSFTGTVLYEQYF. CDR3 sequence (DNA): TGCGCCAGCAGCTTTACAGGAACAGTACTCTACGAGCAGTACTTC.

The CDR3 DNA reads TGTGCCAGCAGCACGGGACAGGGGAATCAGCCCCAGCATTTT. It specifies CASSTGQGNQPQHF. J is TRBJ1-5 and V is TRBV6-2 or TRBV6-3; 10 bases agree with TRBD1. After removal of 6 bases from V and 4 bases from J, the junction contained 3 bases not matched to a gene. The length of the CDR3 is 14 residues. CDR1 and CDR2 from the germline V gene are MNHEY and SVGEGT.

The J gene is TRBJ2-1, the V gene TRBV2, with 9 positions matching TRBD2. J was trimmed by 3 bases and V by 6 bases; bases with no gene match: 6. This CDR3 is 15 amino acids long. Germline values: CDR1 SNHLY, CDR2 FYNNEI. CDR3 nucleotides: TGTGCCAGCAGGGCCGGGACTAGCTTCTACAATGAGCAGTTCTTC. Its translation is CASRAGTSFYNEQFF.

The chain couples TRBV25-1 to TRBJ1-2, with TRBD1 as a possible D gene (5 bases). V was trimmed by 2 bases and J by 3 bases, leaving 7 bases between them. The CDR3 runs 13 residues. Germline V gene data show CDR1 as MGHDK and CDR2 as SYGVNS. In nucleotides, the CDR3 is TGTGCCAGCAGTGAACAGGGAGACTATGGCTACACCTTC. Residues: CASSEQGDYGYTF.

V gene TRBV5-8 combines with J gene TRBJ1-2; TRBD1 matches 8 bases. Trimming took 0 bases from V and 3 from J; bases not matched to a gene: 10. This CDR3 spans 17 amino acids. In germline, CDR1 is SGHTS, CDR2 YDEGEE. CDR3 coding DNA: TGTGCCAGCAGCTTGGCCTTGGACAGGGATGTTCACTATGGCTACACCTTC. The encoded protein is CASSLALDRDVHYGYTF.

The rearrangement links TRBV9 to TRBJ2-7; 7 bases are a match to TRBD2. V dropped 0 bases and J dropped 2; count of bases not matched to a gene: 5. The CDR3 sequence is 15 residues long. Germline CDR1 is SGDLS and CDR2 is YYNGEE. The CDR3 reads CASSVEASGAYEQYF. CDR3 sequence (DNA): TGTGCCAGCAGCGTAGAGGCTAGCGGAGCCTACGAGCAGTACTTC.

The chain's CDR3 is CASNSTRTGKKRNQPQHF. CDR3 DNA: TGTGCCAGCAACTCTACCCGGACAGGGAAGAAGCGCAATCAGCCCCAGCATTTT. The rearrangement uses TRBV5-6 and TRBJ1-5, with TRBD1 matching over 8 bases. CDR1 SGHDT and CDR2 YYEEEE come from the germline V gene. With 6 bases clipped from V and 2 bases from J, the junction kept 16 bases outside the gene matches. The length of the CDR3 is 18 residues.

The CDR3 region has the DNA TGCGCCAGCAGCTTGACCAGCGGGAGGGCCGTAGGGGCAGATACGCAGTATTTT. Translating gives CASSLTSGRAVGADTQYF. The chain couples TRBV5-1 to TRBJ2-3; 10 bases line up with TRBD2. Germline V gene sequence: CDR1 SGHRS, CDR2 YFSETQ. Germline trimming cut 1 base from V and 4 bases from J; bases unmatched to any gene: 12. The CDR3 runs 18 residues.

The gene calls are TRBV10-3 and TRBJ2-1, with D possibly matching TRBD2 (5 bases). The CDR3 loop spans 15 amino acids. Trimming cost V 6 bases and J 8 bases, with 20 bases left between them. Germline V gives CDR1 ENHRY, CDR2 SYGVKD. In DNA form, the CDR3 reads TGTGCCATCAGCCTGAAAGCGGACCTTAAGGATGAGCAGTTCTTC. Translating it yields CAISLKADLKDEQFF.

This clone was counted a few times. This sequence joins TRBV10-1 and TRBJ1-4; D gene uncertain. Trimming cost V 6 bases and J 1 base, with 6 bases left between them. This CDR3 has 13 amino acids. From germline, CDR1 is WNHNN and CDR2 SYGVQD (reference sequence). The DNA for the CDR3 is TGCGCCAGCAGGGGTGGAACTAATGAAAAACTGTTTTTT. It specifies CASRGGTNEKLFF.

This rearrangement joins TRBV20-1 to TRBJ1-4; D unclear. CDR1 and CDR2 from the germline V gene are DFQATT and SNEGSKA (reference sequence). Trimming took off 3 bases at V and 0 bases at J, with 14 bases between the two ends. The CDR3 is made up of 16 amino acids. For the CDR3, the DNA is TGCAGTGCTAGTCGCCTTCAGTCTGCAACTAATGAAAAACTGTTTTTT. Residues: CSASRLQSATNEKLFF.

This sequence joins TRBV5-1 and TRBJ1-2; D possibly corresponds to TRBD1 (6 bases). The germline V gene encodes CDR1 SGHRS and CDR2 YFSETQ. V lost 6 bases and J 5 bases, leaving 20 bases between the germline ends. The CDR3 extends over 15 amino acids. This chain's CDR3 is CASNDLGQPQYGYTF. CDR3 DNA sequence: TGCGCCAGCAACGACCTAGGACAGCCTCAATATGGCTACACCTTC.

This clone has a single count. The gene calls are TRBV15 and TRBJ2-1; 9 nucleotides agree with TRBD2. The trim removed 3 bases at V and 7 bases at J, leaving 13 bases unmatched. Per the germline V gene, CDR1 is LNHNV and CDR2 is YYDKDF (reference sequence). CDR3 length: 17 residues. CDR3 nucleotide sequence: TGTGCCACCAGCAGCCCAGGACTAGCGACAAAACGGAATGAGCAGTTCTTC. Protein: CATSSPGLATKRNEQFF. Together with reference TRBV15 and TRBJ2-1, the CDR3 gives the full variable domain: DAMVIQNPRYQVTQFGKPVTLSCSQTLNHNVMYWYQQKSSQAPKLLFHYYDKDFNNEADTPDNFQSRRPNTSFCFLDIRSPGLGDTAMYLCATSSPGLATKRNEQFFGPGTRLTVL.

This chain joins TRBV28 and TRBJ2-5, with D perhaps TRBD1 (5 bases). The V end was cut by 4 bases, the J end by 4 bases, with 25 bases between. The length of the CDR3 is 18 residues. From germline, CDR1 is MDHEN and CDR2 SYDVKM. As DNA, the CDR3 is TGTGCCAGCAGTTCAGCCACGCAGGGATTCGGCCAATTAGAGACCCAGTACTTC. Translation: CASSSATQGFGQLETQYF.

The chain recombines TRBV19 with TRBJ1-5, with TRBD1 matching over 7 bases. CDR1 is LNHDA and CDR2 is SQIVND in the germline V gene (reference sequence). The CDR3 covers 16 residues. Germline trimming cut 6 bases from V and 7 bases from J; bases unmatched to any gene: 15. The CDR3 here is CASSPGGGGVDQPQHF. The CDR3 DNA is TGTGCCAGTAGCCCGGGGGGAGGGGGCGTGGACCAGCCCCAGCATTTT.

V gene TRBV5-1 combines with J gene TRBJ2-2, with D possibly matching TRBD2 (5 bases). Trimming pared 1 base from V and 3 bases from J, leaving 10 bases between. Germline V lookup: CDR1 SGHRS, CDR2 YFSETQ. CDR3 size: 15 residues. CDR3 sequence reads: CASSLRGDYTGELFF. The CDR3 DNA is TGCGCCAGCAGCTTGCGGGGAGATTACACCGGGGAGCTGTTTTTT.

V gene TRBV12-3 or TRBV12-4 combines with J gene TRBJ1-4; D remains ambiguous. CDR3 length: 13 amino acids. V was clipped by 6 bases and J by 8 bases, with 13 bases between them. The CDR3, as DNA: TGTGCCAGCAGCTTCGGGTTTGGGGAAAAACTGTTTTTT. Amino acids: CASSFGFGEKLFF.

The chain is built from TRBV19 and TRBJ1-4, with unresolved D. Germline CDR1 is LNHDA and CDR2 is SQIVND (reference sequence). The CDR3 consists of 13 residues. V was cut by 0 bases and J by 8 bases, with 7 bases left in between. The CDR3 DNA follows: TGTGCCAGTAGTATAGACGAGTTCGAAAAACTGTTTTTT. Translated, it gives CASSIDEFEKLFF.

This chain joins TRBV10-3 and TRBJ2-7; 11 bases line up with TRBD1. With V trimmed by 4 bases and J by 0 bases, 2 bases remained unmatched. This CDR3 is built from 15 residues. In germline, CDR1 is ENHRY, CDR2 SYGVKD. CDR3 in DNA: TGTGCCATCAGTGTGGGGACAGGGGGCTCCTACGAGCAGTACTTC. Its translation is CAISVGTGGSYEQYF.

This clone was seen more than once but under ten times. This chain uses TRBV19 with TRBJ2-2, with TRBD2 matching over 7 bases. This CDR3 is 15 amino acids long. Trimming removed 4 bases from V and 6 bases from J; junction bases left unmatched: 8. The V gene's germline CDR1 is LNHDA and CDR2 SQIVND (reference sequence). The CDR3 region is CASSSGSGFAGELFF. The CDR3 DNA reads TGTGCCAGTAGTAGCGGGAGTGGTTTCGCCGGGGAGCTGTTTTTT.

This chain uses TRBV3-1 (or the pseudogene TRBV3-2) with TRBJ2-7; D could derive from TRBD1 or TRBD2 (5 bases each). The germline V and J ends were trimmed by 1 base and 6 bases, with 10 bases remaining between them. From germline, CDR1 is LGHDT and CDR2 YNNKEL (reference sequence). CDR3 size: 13 residues. CDR3 in amino acids: CASSQGGWGEQYF. CDR3 bases: TGTGCCAGCAGCCAAGGGGGGTGGGGCGAGCAGTACTTC.

The rearrangement uses TRBV3-1 (or the pseudogene TRBV3-2) and TRBJ1-3; the match to TRBD1 covers 8 bases. The CDR3 totals 16 residues. Trimming took 6 bases from V and 1 from J; bases not matched to a gene: 8. Germline V gene sequence: CDR1 LGHDT, CDR2 YNNKEL (reference sequence). Here the CDR3 reads CASSSPGTGSGNTIYF. In DNA form, the CDR3 reads TGTGCCAGCAGTTCTCCTGGGACAGGATCTGGAAACACCATATATTTT.